This T cell receptor beta chain came from a study of cytomegalovirus exposure and HLA in healthy donors. The PCR used 60 Vbeta and 13 Jbeta primers. Data came from immunoSEQ multiplex PCR; TCRdb stores just in-frame clones and leaves some out. The table shows about 190,000 clones, with 75% to 80% occurring only once. This clone occurred once. This CDR3 region has 12 residues. After removal of 10 bases from V and 3 bases from J, the junction contained 5 bases not matched to a gene. Germline loops: CDR1 LNHDA, CDR2 SQIVND (reference sequence). The rearrangement uses TRBV19 and TRBJ2-7; 8 nucleotides match TRBD1. Sequences were obtained from PBMCs. The sequence came from a woman aged 25 to 39 in good health and CMV-seropositive. The CDR3 sequence is CATGTGFYEQYF. Written as DNA, the CDR3 is TGTGCCACCGGGACAGGATTCTACGAGCAGTACTTC.